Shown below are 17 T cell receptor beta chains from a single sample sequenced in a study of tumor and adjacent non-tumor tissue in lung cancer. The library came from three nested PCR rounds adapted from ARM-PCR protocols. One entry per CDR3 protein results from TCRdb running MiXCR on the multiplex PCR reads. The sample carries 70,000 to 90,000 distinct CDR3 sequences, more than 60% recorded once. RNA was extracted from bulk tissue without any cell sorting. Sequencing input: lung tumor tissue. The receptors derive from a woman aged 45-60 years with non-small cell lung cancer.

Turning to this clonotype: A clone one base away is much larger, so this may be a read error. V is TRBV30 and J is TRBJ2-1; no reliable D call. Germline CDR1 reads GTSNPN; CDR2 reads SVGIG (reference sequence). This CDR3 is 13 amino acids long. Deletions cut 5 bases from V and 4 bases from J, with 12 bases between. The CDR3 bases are TGTGCCTGGGAGTGGAGCTTATACAATGAGCAGTTCTTC. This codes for CAWEWSLYNEQFF.

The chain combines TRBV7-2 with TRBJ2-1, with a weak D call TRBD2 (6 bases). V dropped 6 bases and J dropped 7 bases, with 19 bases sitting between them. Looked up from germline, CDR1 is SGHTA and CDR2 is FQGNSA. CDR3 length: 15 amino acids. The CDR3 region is CASRSQGGNKNEQFF. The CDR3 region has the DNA TGTGCCAGCAGGTCGCAGGGCGGGAACAAGAATGAGCAGTTCTTC.

CDR3 loop: CASSLNYEQYF. CDR3 nucleotide sequence: TGCGCCAGCAGCTTGAACTACGAGCAGTACTTC. J is TRBJ2-7 and V is TRBV5-1; D is uncertain. CDR3 length equals 11 residues. V gave up 1 base and J gave up 3 bases, with 2 bases separating them. Germline V lookup: CDR1 SGHRS, CDR2 YFSETQ.

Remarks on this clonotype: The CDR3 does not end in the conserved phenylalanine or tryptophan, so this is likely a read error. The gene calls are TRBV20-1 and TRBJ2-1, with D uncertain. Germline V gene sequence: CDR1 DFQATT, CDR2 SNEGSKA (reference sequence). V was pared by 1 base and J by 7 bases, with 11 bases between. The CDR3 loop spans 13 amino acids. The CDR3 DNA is TGCAGTGCTAGAGTCAGTTTCGAGAATGAGCAGTTCTCC. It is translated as CSARVSFENEQFS.

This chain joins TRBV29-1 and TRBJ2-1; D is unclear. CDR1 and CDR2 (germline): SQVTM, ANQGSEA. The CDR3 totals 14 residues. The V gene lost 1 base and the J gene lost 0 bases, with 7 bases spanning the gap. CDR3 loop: CSVEGRCSYNEQFF. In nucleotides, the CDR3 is TGCAGCGTTGAAGGTAGGTGCTCCTACAATGAGCAGTTCTTC.

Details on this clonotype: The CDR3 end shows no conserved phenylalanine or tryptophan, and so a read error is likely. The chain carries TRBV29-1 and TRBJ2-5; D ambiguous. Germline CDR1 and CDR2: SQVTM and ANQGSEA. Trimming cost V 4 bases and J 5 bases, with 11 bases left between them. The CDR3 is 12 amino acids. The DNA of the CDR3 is TGCAGCGTTGTTAGACCGTTCGAGACCCAGTACTTA. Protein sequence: CSVVRPFETQYL.

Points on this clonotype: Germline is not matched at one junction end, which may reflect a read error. The DNA for the CDR3 is TGTGCCAGTAGTTACTCCGGGATCGCTAATGAAAAACTGTTTTTT. Translation: CASSYSGIANEKLFF. The rearrangement joins TRBV6-5 to TRBJ1-4, with D hard to call. The CDR3 is 15 residues long. Germline CDR1 MNHEY, CDR2 SVGAGI.

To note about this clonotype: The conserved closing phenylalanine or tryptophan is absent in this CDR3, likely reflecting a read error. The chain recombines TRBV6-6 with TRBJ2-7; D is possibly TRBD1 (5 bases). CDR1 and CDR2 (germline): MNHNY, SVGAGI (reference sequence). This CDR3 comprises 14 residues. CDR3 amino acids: CASSYSEGADEQYL. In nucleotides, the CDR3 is TGTGCCAGCAGCTACTCAGAAGGGGCGGACGAGCAGTACCTC.

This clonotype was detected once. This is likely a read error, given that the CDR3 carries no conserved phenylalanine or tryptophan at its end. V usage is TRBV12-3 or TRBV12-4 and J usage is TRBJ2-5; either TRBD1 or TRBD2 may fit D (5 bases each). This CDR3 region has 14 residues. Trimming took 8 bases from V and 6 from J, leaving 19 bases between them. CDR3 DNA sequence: TGTGCCAGCGGGCACCCTGAAGGGACGCAGACCCAGTACCTT. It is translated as CASGHPEGTQTQYL.

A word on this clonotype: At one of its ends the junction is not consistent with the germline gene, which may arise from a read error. CDR3: CARSRGGEQFF. The DNA for the CDR3 is TGTGCCAGGAGCCGAGGTGGTGAGCAGTTCTTC. The chain couples TRBV4-2 to TRBJ2-1; D is uncertain. CDR3 length: 11 residues. Germline lookup yields CDR1 LGHNA and CDR2 YNFKEQ.

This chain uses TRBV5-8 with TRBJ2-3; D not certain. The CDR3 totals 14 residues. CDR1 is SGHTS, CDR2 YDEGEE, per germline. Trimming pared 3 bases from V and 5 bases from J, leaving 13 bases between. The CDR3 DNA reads TGTGCCAGCAGCTGTGACAAGGGCAGAGATACGCAGTATTTT. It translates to CASSCDKGRDTQYF.

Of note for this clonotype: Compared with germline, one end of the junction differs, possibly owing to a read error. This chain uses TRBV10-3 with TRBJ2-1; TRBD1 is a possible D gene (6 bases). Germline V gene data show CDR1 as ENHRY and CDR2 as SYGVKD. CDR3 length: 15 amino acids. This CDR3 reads CTISDRNRNYNEQFF. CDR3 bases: TGTACCATCAGTGACAGGAACAGAAACTACAATGAGCAGTTCTTC.

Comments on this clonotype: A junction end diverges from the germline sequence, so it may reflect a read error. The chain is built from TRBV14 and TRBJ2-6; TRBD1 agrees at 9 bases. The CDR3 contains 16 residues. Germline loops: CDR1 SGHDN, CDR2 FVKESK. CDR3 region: CASRRKQGAGANILTF. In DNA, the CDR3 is TGTGCCAGCAGGCGAAAACAGGGGGCTGGGGCCAACATCCTGACTTTC.

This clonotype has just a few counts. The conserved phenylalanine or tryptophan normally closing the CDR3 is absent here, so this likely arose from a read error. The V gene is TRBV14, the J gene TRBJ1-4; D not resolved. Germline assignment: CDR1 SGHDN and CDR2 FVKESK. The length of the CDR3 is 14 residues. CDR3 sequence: CASSQDRAERKLFS. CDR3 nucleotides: TGTGCTAGCAGCCAAGACCGCGCAGAGAGAAAACTGTTTTCT.

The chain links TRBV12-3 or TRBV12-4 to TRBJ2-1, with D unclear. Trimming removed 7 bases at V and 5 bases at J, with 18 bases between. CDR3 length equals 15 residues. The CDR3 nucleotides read TGTGCCAGCATGCTAATAGCATGGGCGGACAATGAGCAGTTCTTC. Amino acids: CASMLIAWADNEQFF.

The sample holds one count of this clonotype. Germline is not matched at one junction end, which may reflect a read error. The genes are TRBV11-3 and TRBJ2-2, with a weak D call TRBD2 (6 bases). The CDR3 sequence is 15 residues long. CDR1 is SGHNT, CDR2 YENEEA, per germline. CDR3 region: CVSSFTRQFPGGLFF. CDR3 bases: TGTGTCAGCAGCTTTACCAGGCAATTCCCCGGGGGGCTGTTTTTT.

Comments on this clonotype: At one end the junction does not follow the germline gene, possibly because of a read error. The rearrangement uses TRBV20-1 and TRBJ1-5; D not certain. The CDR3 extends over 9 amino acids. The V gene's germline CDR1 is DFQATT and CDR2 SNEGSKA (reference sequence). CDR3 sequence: CNAGQPQHF. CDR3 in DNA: TGCAATGCTGGTCAGCCCCAGCATTTT.